The 18 T cell receptor beta chains given below trace back to one sample, sequenced in a study of PD-L1 blockade in urothelial cancer. Data came from immunoSEQ multiplex PCR; TCRdb stores just in-frame clones and leaves some out. There are tens of thousands of clones in the sample; about 86% occur only once, and 2.5% to 3% lies in the top ten. The sample here was PBMCs, taken around atezolizumab (anti-PD-L1) treatment. Every receptor here comes from a man in his fifties or sixties with urothelial cancer.

This chain uses TRBV2 with TRBJ2-1, with 8 bases identical to TRBD2. The J segment lost 2 bases and the V segment lost 6 bases, leaving 6 bases of the junction unmatched. Germline-derived CDR1 and CDR2 are SNHLY and FYNNEI. This CDR3 has 15 amino acids. The CDR3: CASSPSGRAYNEQFF. The CDR3, as DNA: TGTGCCAGCAGCCCGAGCGGGAGAGCCTACAATGAGCAGTTCTTC.

The chain is built from TRBV6-4 and TRBJ2-3; tentative D call: TRBD1 (6 bases). Trimming pared 6 bases from V and 0 bases from J, leaving 10 bases between. There are 14 residues in the CDR3. Germline assignment: CDR1 MRHNA and CDR2 SNTAGT. The CDR3 loop reads CASRRQASTDTQYF. CDR3 DNA sequence: TGTGCCAGCAGGCGACAGGCTAGCACAGATACGCAGTATTTT.

The V gene is TRBV30, the J gene TRBJ2-1; 14 nucleotides match TRBD2. The length of the CDR3 is 15 residues. J gave up 6 bases and V 1 base, and 2 bases lay outside the gene matches. Germline V CDR1 and CDR2: GTSNPN, SVGIG (reference sequence). The DNA of the CDR3 is TGTGCCTGGAGTGGGACTAGCGGGAGGCGCAATGAGCAGTTCTTC. This translates into CAWSGTSGRRNEQFF.

As for this clone: One junction end does not reproduce the germline sequence, and a read error may be involved. V and J are TRBV7-7 and TRBJ2-2; 10 nucleotides line up with TRBD1. The CDR3 runs to 15 residues. CDR1 and CDR2 (germline): SSHAT, FNYEAQ (reference sequence). The DNA of the CDR3 is TGTGCTAGCAGCAACAGACAGGGGGCGTCCGGGGAGCTGTTTTTT. This translates into CASSNRQGASGELFF.

The chain carries TRBV5-6 and TRBJ2-2; D not certain. The CDR3 is 14 amino acids. Germline lookup yields CDR1 SGHDT and CDR2 YYEEEE. Trimming took 0 bases from V and 1 from J, leaving 4 bases between them. The CDR3 region has the DNA TGTGCCAGCAGCTTGGTGCGGAACACCGGGGAGCTGTTTTTT. Translated, it gives CASSLVRNTGELFF.

The rearrangement joins TRBV25-1 to TRBJ2-5; 8 bases are a match to TRBD2. Germline-derived CDR1 and CDR2 are MGHDK and SYGVNS. Trimming removed 5 bases from V and 1 base from J; junction bases left unmatched: 3. The CDR3 totals 14 residues. The CDR3 nucleotides are TGTGCCAGCAGTATGGCGGGAGGCCAAGAGACCCAGTACTTC. Translating gives CASSMAGGQETQYF. Full variable domain (missing parts from reference TRBV25-1 and TRBJ2-5): EADIYQTPRYLVIGTGKKITLECSQTMGHDKMYWYQQDPGMELHLIHYSYGVNSTEKGDLSSESTVSRIRTEHFPLTLESARPSHTSQYLCASSMAGGQETQYFGPGTRLLVL.

This clone has more than one count but fewer than ten. This sequence joins TRBV6-6 and TRBJ1-1, with 8 bases fitting TRBD1. Per the germline V gene, CDR1 is MNHNY and CDR2 is SVGAGI (reference sequence). V was pared by 4 bases and J by 0 bases, with 7 bases of the junction left unmatched. This CDR3 comprises 16 residues. CDR3 protein: CASSSDRGEMNTEAFF. In DNA, the CDR3 is TGTGCCAGCAGTTCCGACAGGGGAGAGATGAACACTGAAGCTTTCTTT.

The V call is TRBV5-5, the J call TRBJ2-5; 14 bases fit TRBD2. The CDR3 spans 17 residues. The germline V gene encodes CDR1 SGHKS and CDR2 YYEKEE (reference sequence). Trimming cost V 4 bases and J 2 bases; bases outside gene matches: 7. The DNA of the CDR3 is TGTGCCAGCAGCGGGGGGGGACTAGCGGGAGAACAAGAGACCCAGTACTTC. Protein product: CASSGGGLAGEQETQYF.

This chain connects TRBV27 to TRBJ2-1; 11 bases align to TRBD2. CDR3 length equals 16 residues. The V gene's germline CDR1 is MNHEY and CDR2 SMNVEV (reference sequence). After removal of 1 base from V and 10 bases from J, the junction contained 9 bases not matched to a gene. CDR3 coding DNA: TGTGCCAGCAGTTTATTTCTAGCGGGAGGCGTCAAGGAGCAGTTCTTC. This encodes CASSLFLAGGVKEQFF.

The chain links TRBV29-1 to TRBJ1-1; D is unresolved. V lost 1 base, J lost 6 bases, and 12 bases lay in between. The CDR3 runs to 13 residues. CDR1 is SQVTM, CDR2 ANQGSEA, per germline. CDR3 loop: CSVEVEFWSEAFF. In DNA form, the CDR3 reads TGCAGCGTTGAAGTGGAGTTCTGGTCTGAAGCTTTCTTT. The variable domain in full, completed from reference TRBV29-1 and TRBJ1-1, reads SAVISQKPSRDICQRGTSLTIQCQVDSQVTMMFWYRQQPGQSLTLIATANQGSEATYESGFVIDKFPISRPNLTFSTLTVSNMSPEDSSIYLCSVEVEFWSEAFFGQGTRLTVV.

This sequence joins TRBV7-2 and TRBJ2-1; the D gene is possibly TRBD1 (5 bases). Per germline, CDR1 SGHTA and CDR2 FQGNSA. Trimming cost V 3 bases and J 5 bases, with 8 bases left between them. The CDR3 is made up of 13 amino acids. CDR3 coding DNA: TGTGCCAGCAGCTTGGGGCCGAACAATGAGCAGTTCTTC. Its protein product is CASSLGPNNEQFF.

The chain joins TRBV7-2 to TRBJ2-3, with a weak D call TRBD2 (5 bases). V was cut by 4 bases and J by 0 bases, with 11 bases left in between. Germline CDR1 SGHTA, CDR2 FQGNSA. CDR3 size: 15 residues. The DNA for the CDR3 is TGTGCCAGCAGCTCTAGCAGCACTAGCACAGATACGCAGTATTTT. This gives the protein CASSSSSTSTDTQYF. Together with reference TRBV7-2 and TRBJ2-3, the CDR3 gives the full variable domain: GAGVSQSPSNKVTEKGKDVELRCDPISGHTALYWYRQSLGQGLEFLIYFQGNSAPDKSGLPSDRFSAERTGGSVSTLTIQRTQQEDSAVYLCASSSSSTSTDTQYFGPGTRLTVL.

The genes are TRBV9 and TRBJ2-7, with a tentative D call TRBD2 (5 bases). CDR1 and CDR2 from the germline V gene are SGDLS and YYNGEE. The V and J ends lost 4 bases and 2 bases respectively, with 16 bases between them. This CDR3 contains 15 residues. The DNA of the CDR3 is TGTGCCAGCAGCCCCCAGAGGGCCGGAACCTACGAGCAGTACTTC. This encodes CASSPQRAGTYEQYF.

Comments on this clone: This sample also contains other DNA sequences that code for the same CDR3. This chain connects TRBV2 to TRBJ1-5; a weak D match, TRBD1 (5 bases). The CDR3 length is 12 residues. The germline V gene encodes CDR1 SNHLY and CDR2 FYNNEI. V dropped 4 bases and J dropped 9 bases, with 10 bases sitting between them. CDR3 in amino acids: CASSGGGSPQHF. The CDR3, as DNA: TGTGCCAGCAGTGGGGGGGGGTCGCCCCAGCATTTT.

The J gene is TRBJ2-1, the V gene TRBV30; D unresolved. Germline CDR1 and CDR2: GTSNPN and SVGIG (reference sequence). The CDR3 sequence is 14 residues long. The V end lost 0 bases, the J end lost 1 base, and 7 bases lay between the germline ends. The CDR3 protein is CAWSVLWSYNEQFF. The DNA of the CDR3 is TGTGCCTGGAGTGTACTGTGGTCCTACAATGAGCAGTTCTTC.

The chain employs TRBV16 and TRBJ2-7, with a possible D match to TRBD1 (5 bases). CDR3 length equals 13 residues. The germline V and J ends were trimmed by 0 bases and 3 bases, with 6 bases remaining between them. CDR1 and CDR2 from the germline V gene are KGHSY and FQNENV. The CDR3: CASSQSGVYEQYF. DNA for the CDR3: TGTGCCAGCAGCCAATCAGGGGTCTACGAGCAGTACTTC.

V and J are TRBV1 and TRBJ2-1; the D segment call TRBD2 is taken from the table without a DNA check. TRBV1 counts as a pseudogene. This CDR3 spans 17 amino acids. Written as DNA, the CDR3 is TGCACCAGCAGCCAAGATTTCACTAGCGGGAGGGACAATGAGCAGTTCTTC. It codes for CTSSQDFTSGRDNEQFF.

The gene calls are TRBV18 and TRBJ1-1, with 8 bases matching TRBD1. V was clipped by 5 bases and J by 1 base; unmatched bases: 3. Germline CDR1 and CDR2: KGHSH and LQKENI. The CDR3 is 14 residues long. Written as DNA, the CDR3 is TGTGCCAGCTCATCCGGACAGGGGAACACTGAAGCTTTCTTT. Translation: CASSSGQGNTEAFF.